The entry below gives a single T cell receptor beta chain sequence along with its context. No cognate antigen has been identified for it. Per-base qualities were not stored, and no clone one base away is much larger. The data were taken from a study of blood T cell repertoires in COVID-19 (dated by TCRdb to about 2020). For the wider study: Samples covering the acute and convalescent phases of COVID-19 were provided by collaborators in the United States, Italy and Spain. The material from the prospective study consisted of cDNA or gDNA derived from T cells, B-cell-depleted T cells, or PBMCs. The samples were drawn from two sources: the first 160 participants of the ongoing ImmuneRACE study, and approximately 1,300 subjects contributed by 6 global collaborators. The repertoires were released in a freely available public database intended as a resource for research on the immune response to SARS-CoV-2. A de-identified subject ID, COVID-19 status, age in years and sex were almost always included in the sample metadata. HLA class I and class II types, where available, came from metadata supplied by the sample provider rather than from assay-based typing. Subjects who had been exposed to COVID-19, were actively infected with it, or had recovered from it provided the deeply sampled blood TCRbeta repertoires that made up the dataset. Study-wide conclusions, independent of this receptor: How much clinical and demographic metadata was included differed by source and by participant, and the metadata was provided uncurated.

The immunoSEQ Assay, a bias-controlled multiplex PCR, was used to amplify TCRbeta CDR3 regions from genomic DNA. As for how the authors treated the data: The number of nucleated cells in each sample was estimated from the amplification of reference gene primers within the assay. To quantify the absolute abundance of each unique TCRbeta CDR3 rearrangement, sequence reads were collapsed and filtered. For each sample, productive Simpson clonality was calculated as the square root of Simpson's diversity index across productive rearrangements. In its TCRdb copy, this immuneACCESS table keeps in-frame sequences only and misses some clones. Where compared with another copy, unresolved V genes explain less than half of these, and the others have no known cause. The V and J calls and clone size were taken over from that table, and D and trimming were inferred from the DNA. For this sample there are some 240,000 clones; about 88% appear just once. The ten biggest clones cover 5% to 7.5% of the sample.

Enrolling through a virtual design, the prospective study's participants ranged in age from roughly 18 to 95 years and lived across about two dozen United States geographic areas. In the prospective study, participants were assigned to cohorts based on the clinical history participants reported in a screening survey and a study questionnaire. A participant counted as exposed if, within 2 weeks of entering the study, that participant had been in contact with someone who had a PCR-confirmed or clinician-diagnosed COVID-19 case. In the prospective study, mobile phlebotomists collected whole blood, serum and a nasopharyngeal or oropharyngeal swab from each participant. Prospective study participants could optionally give additional blood draws and questionnaires over an approximately 2-month period. Prospective study blood samples were shipped either frozen or at room temperature before DNA extraction.

The CDR3 contains 13 residues, cysteine and phenylalanine counted. Left in the record is the CDR3 DNA by itself, 39 bases read in frame from the first base. Trimming at the junction amounts to 3 bases on V and 4 bases on J, and the germline ends lie 9 bases apart. CDR1 is given as MDHEN and CDR2 as SYDVKM, both from the germline V gene. This sequence uses TRBV28 and TRBJ1-1; a confident D gene designation cannot be given. The sample taken for sequencing was PBMCs or T cells enriched from blood (not recorded which). This receptor was obtained from a woman aged 45-59 years who had been exposed to COVID-19. The CDR3 protein sequence reads: CASSLARITEAFF. The nucleotide sequence is TGTGCCAGCAGTTTGGCGCGGATCACTGAAGCTTTCTTT. Full variable domain (CDR3 extended with the reference TRBV28 and TRBJ1-1 proteins): DVKVTQSSRYLVKRTGEKVFLECVQDMDHENMFWYRQDPGLGLRLIYFSYDVKMKEKGDIPEGYSVSREKKERFSLILESASTNQTSMYLCASSLARITEAFFGQGTRLTVV.